Listed here are 19 T cell receptor beta chains from one sample, sequenced in a study of patients and donors after allogeneic stem cell transplantation. TCRdb re-analysed the RT-PCR reads in MiXCR, keeping a single row per CDR3 protein. The sample lists 920,000 or so distinct CDR3 sequences; 18% were seen once. Sequenced: blood, either unsorted or a sorted T cell fraction (not recorded which). The receptors were gathered from a human donor who was either an allogeneic HSCT recipient or a stem cell or donor lymphocyte infusion donor (not recorded which). It is not recorded whose cells these are; they may come from a transplant donor.

The chain couples TRBV7-8 to TRBJ2-3; 12 positions agree with TRBD2. The germline V gene encodes CDR1 SGHVS and CDR2 FQNEAQ. This CDR3 contains 16 residues. J gave up 0 bases and V 5 bases, and 3 bases lay outside the gene matches. The CDR3 is CASSATSGGSTDTQYF. The CDR3 nucleotides read TGTGCCAGCAGCGCCACTAGCGGGGGGAGCACAGATACGCAGTATTTT.

This clonotype was observed a handful of times. This chain uses TRBV12-3 or TRBV12-4 with TRBJ2-5, with a tentative D call TRBD1 (5 bases). The CDR3 extends over 14 amino acids. V was trimmed by 6 bases and J by 4 bases, leaving 15 bases between them. The CDR3: CASRYQGNGETQYF. The CDR3 nucleotides are TGTGCCAGCAGATACCAGGGAAACGGAGAGACCCAGTACTTC.

In this sample, this clonotype turned up a few times. The V call is TRBV4-3, the J call TRBJ2-3; D is undetermined. This CDR3 is 16 amino acids long. The germline V gene encodes CDR1 LGHNA and CDR2 YSLEER. Trimming pared 4 bases from V and 6 bases from J, leaving 20 bases between. In DNA, the CDR3 is TGCGCCAGCAGCCCGCGATCTAAGGATTATTCGGATACGCAGTATTTT. As protein: CASSPRSKDYSDTQYF.

This clonotype showed up just a few times. The chain is built from TRBV6-4 and TRBJ2-7, with D possibly being TRBD1 (5 bases). The CDR3 runs 15 residues. Trimming removed 6 bases from V and 3 bases from J, with 18 bases in between. Germline V CDR1 and CDR2: MRHNA, SNTAGT. CDR3 in DNA: TGTGCCAGCAGCAGCCCAGGGAACCATTGCTACGAGCAGTACTTC. This encodes CASSSPGNHCYEQYF.

The chain employs TRBV11-1 and TRBJ1-1; no definite D call. This CDR3 has 15 residues. Trimming took 5 bases from V and 1 from J, leaving 14 bases between them. Germline V gene sequence: CDR1 SGHAT, CDR2 FQDESV (reference sequence). CDR3 sequence: CASSTDFSRNTEAFF. CDR3 coding DNA: TGTGCCAGCAGCACTGACTTTTCGAGGAACACTGAAGCTTTCTTT.

In this sample, this clonotype turned up a few times. The chain links TRBV7-2 to TRBJ1-1, with a tentative D call TRBD1 (6 bases). Germline-derived CDR1 and CDR2 are SGHTA and FQGNSA. This CDR3 has 12 amino acids. The ends were cut back, 3 bases at V and 10 bases at J, with 12 bases in the middle. The CDR3 nucleotides are TGTGCCAGCAGCTTCCAGCGGGGGGCAGCTTTCTTT. Encoded protein: CASSFQRGAAFF.

V gene TRBV4-3 combines with J gene TRBJ1-2; 9 bases fit TRBD1. Germline CDR1 LGHNA, CDR2 YSLEER. CDR3 length: 13 amino acids. The J segment lost 6 bases and the V segment lost 3 bases, leaving 2 bases of the junction unmatched. The CDR3 bases are TGCGCCAGCAGCCACGGGACAGGGCATGGCTACACCTTC. Translated, it gives CASSHGTGHGYTF.

This clonotype showed up just a few times. This rearrangement joins TRBV7-6 to TRBJ1-4; 11 bases agree with TRBD1. Germline-derived CDR1 and CDR2 are SGHVS and FNYEAQ. V trimming: 4 bases; J trimming: 1 base; junction bases outside the gene matches: 2. The CDR3 runs 16 residues. CDR3 nucleotides: TGTGCCAGCAGCTCGGGACAGGGGGGAACTAATGAAAAACTGTTTTTT. The encoded protein is CASSSGQGGTNEKLFF.

The chain couples TRBV5-1 to TRBJ2-5, with 11 bases aligning to TRBD2. CDR1 is SGHRS, CDR2 YFSETQ, per germline. After removal of 0 bases from V and 4 bases from J, the junction contained 5 bases not matched to a gene. The CDR3 extends over 16 amino acids. DNA for the CDR3: TGCGCCAGCAGCTTGGTGATAGCGGGAGGGGGAGAGACCCAGTACTTC. Translated: CASSLVIAGGGETQYF.

The J gene is TRBJ1-2, the V gene TRBV6-2 or TRBV6-3, with TRBD1 matching 7 bases. This CDR3 region has 13 residues. V gave up 5 bases and J gave up 8 bases; unmatched junction bases: 8. Per the germline V gene, CDR1 is MNHEY and CDR2 is SVGEGT. CDR3 protein: CASSPSTGRGYTF. The CDR3 bases are TGTGCCAGCAGTCCGTCGACAGGGAGAGGCTACACCTTC.

The J gene is TRBJ1-6, the V gene TRBV7-3, with TRBD1 identical over 8 bases. Trimming took 5 bases from V and 10 from J; bases not matched to a gene: 7. Germline CDR1 and CDR2: SGHTA and FQGTGA. The length of the CDR3 is 14 residues. As DNA, the CDR3 is TGTGCCAGCAGCCAAAGCCGGGACAGGTCACCCCTCCACTTT. This sequence encodes CASSQSRDRSPLHF.

This clonotype occurred many times. The CDR3 DNA is TGTGCCACCAGCAGGACAGGGTTCGATCAGCCCCAGCATTTT. Translation gives CATSRTGFDQPQHF. V and J are TRBV15 and TRBJ1-5, with 7 bases lining up with TRBD1. This CDR3 region has 14 residues. After removal of 3 bases from V and 5 bases from J, the junction contained 4 bases not matched to a gene. Germline V CDR1 and CDR2: LNHNV, YYDKDF (reference sequence).

V usage is TRBV4-1 and J usage is TRBJ2-2, with D perhaps TRBD1 or TRBD2 (6 bases each). Looked up from germline, CDR1 is MGHRA and CDR2 is YSYEKL. This CDR3 is built from 17 residues. V shed 0 bases and J shed 1 base, with 12 bases lying between them. CDR3 in DNA: TGCGCCAGCAGCCAAGATTCCGGGGGCTGGAACACCGGGGAGCTGTTTTTT. The encoded protein is CASSQDSGGWNTGELFF.

The gene calls are TRBV27 and TRBJ1-6; D uncertain. The V end lost 2 bases, the J end lost 12 bases, and 20 bases lay between the germline ends. The CDR3 totals 16 residues. Germline V gene sequence: CDR1 MNHEY, CDR2 SMNVEV (reference sequence). The CDR3 reads CASSLKPAALPRPLHF. The DNA for the CDR3 is TGTGCCAGCAGTTTAAAACCGGCGGCCCTCCCTCGACCCCTCCACTTT.

The chain is built from TRBV4-1 and TRBJ2-7, with D maybe TRBD1 (5 bases). Germline CDR1 is MGHRA and CDR2 is YSYEKL. The CDR3 runs to 15 residues. V gave up 1 base and J gave up 4 bases, with 14 bases separating them. The CDR3 DNA reads TGCGCCAGCAGCCAAGTCTCAGGGCTTTCATACGAGCAGTACTTC. It encodes CASSQVSGLSYEQYF.

The rearrangement links TRBV5-1 to TRBJ2-3, with 8 bases that match TRBD1. The CDR3 has 14 residues. Trimming cost V 4 bases and J 5 bases; bases outside gene matches: 6. Germline V gene sequence: CDR1 SGHRS, CDR2 YFSETQ. CDR3 sequence (DNA): TGCGCCAGCAGCCGAGGACAGGGTATAGATACGCAGTATTTT. Its translation: CASSRGQGIDTQYF.

V gene TRBV6-5 combines with J gene TRBJ2-1, with D possibly TRBD2 on 6 matching bases. There are 15 residues in the CDR3. V lost 1 base and J lost 6, with 13 bases in between. CDR1 and CDR2 (germline): MNHEY, SVGAGI. CDR3 DNA sequence: TGTGCCAGCAGTTACTTGGCTAGCGATCCCAATGAGCAGTTCTTC. This gives the protein CASSYLASDPNEQFF.

This clonotype was observed a few times. The rearrangement uses TRBV15 and TRBJ2-4; D is perhaps TRBD1 or TRBD2 (5 bases each). Germline loops: CDR1 LNHNV, CDR2 YYDKDF (reference sequence). This CDR3 has 19 residues. Trimming pared 0 bases from V and 0 bases from J, leaving 18 bases between. DNA of the CDR3: TGTGCCACCAGCAGAGATCGTGACGGGGCAAAACGAGCCAAAAACATTCAGTACTTC. Its translation is CATSRDRDGAKRAKNIQYF. The complete variable domain, with remaining parts taken from reference TRBV15 and TRBJ2-4, reads DAMVIQNPRYQVTQFGKPVTLSCSQTLNHNVMYWYQQKSSQAPKLLFHYYDKDFNNEADTPDNFQSRRPNTSFCFLDIRSPGLGDTAMYLCATSRDRDGAKRAKNIQYFGAGTRLSVL.

The table lists this clonotype with a few counts. This chain uses TRBV10-3 with TRBJ1-4; 8 bases line up with TRBD1. There are 18 residues in the CDR3. V was clipped by 3 bases and J by 0 bases; unmatched bases: 9. Germline-derived CDR1 and CDR2 are ENHRY and SYGVKD. Written as DNA, the CDR3 is TGTGCCATCAGTGATCGAGACAGGGGATTTGCAACTAATGAAAAACTGTTTTTT. Its protein is CAISDRDRGFATNEKLFF.